This is a list of T cell receptor beta chains from one sample in a study of blood T cells in healthy people across ages. TCRdb re-analysed the 5' RACE reads in MiXCR, keeping a single row per CDR3 protein. The sample contains over 500,000 distinct CDR3 sequences, 40% to 65% of which appear only once. Source material: blood. These TCRs come from an elderly woman in good health. Both conserved end residues are part of each CDR3. D genes are given only for firm matches. Where a row states a size, it is once, few, many or the class of an expanded clone; other rows omit it.

clone_size: .
d_call: .
j_call: TRBJ2-7
v_call: TRBV14
cdr3_nt: TGTGCCAGCAGCCAAGTTATAGCGGCAATATCCTACGAGCAGTACTTC
cdr3_aa: CASSQVIAAISYEQYF

clone_size: .
d_call: .
j_call: TRBJ1-1
v_call: TRBV20-1
cdr3_nt: TGCAGTGCTCGCCCCCAACAGTGCTCTGAAGCTTTCTTT
cdr3_aa: CSARPQQCSEAFF

clone_size: .
d_call: .
j_call: TRBJ1-3
v_call: TRBV7-9
cdr3_nt: TGTGCCAGCAACCGGGGGTCTGGAAACACCATATATTTT
cdr3_aa: CASNRGSGNTIYF

clone_size: .
d_call: TRBD1
j_call: TRBJ2-3
v_call: TRBV25-1
cdr3_nt: TGTGCCAGCAGTGAGGGTGGACAGGGGGCTACAGATACGCAGTATTTT
cdr3_aa: CASSEGGQGATDTQYF

clone_size: .
d_call: .
j_call: TRBJ2-3
v_call: TRBV10-3
cdr3_nt: TGTGCCATCAGGGCGGCAGATACGCAGTATTTT
cdr3_aa: CAIRAADTQYF

clone_size: .
d_call: .
j_call: TRBJ2-6
v_call: TRBV29-1
cdr3_nt: TGCAGCGCCGGGGGTATTGGAGGGGCCAACGTCCTGACTTTC
cdr3_aa: CSAGGIGGANVLTF

clone_size: .
d_call: .
j_call: TRBJ2-3
v_call: TRBV12-3/TRBV12-4
cdr3_nt: TGTGCCAGCAGTTCGCAGCGAGAGAGAACAGATACGCAGTATTTT
cdr3_aa: CASSSQRERTDTQYF

clone_size: few
d_call: TRBD2
j_call: TRBJ2-7
v_call: TRBV12-3/TRBV12-4
cdr3_nt: TGTGCCAGCATACGGGGGGGCTCCTACAATGAGCAGTACTTC
cdr3_aa: CASIRGGSYNEQYF

clone_size: .
d_call: .
j_call: TRBJ1-6
v_call: TRBV9
cdr3_nt: TGTGCCAGCAGCGATGGACCCCAAGTCAATTCACCCCTCCACTTT
cdr3_aa: CASSDGPQVNSPLHF

clone_size: few
d_call: .
j_call: TRBJ2-3
v_call: TRBV11-2
cdr3_nt: TGTGCCAGCAGTCCTCCCTGGTCCCAAGATACGCAGTATTTT
cdr3_aa: CASSPPWSQDTQYF

clone_size: .
d_call: TRBD2
j_call: TRBJ2-1
v_call: TRBV20-1
cdr3_nt: TGCAGTGCTAGAAGTAGCGGGGGGCCTGAGCGCTCCTACAATGAGCAGTTCTTC
cdr3_aa: CSARSSGGPERSYNEQFF

clone_size: .
d_call: .
j_call: TRBJ1-1
v_call: TRBV3-1
cdr3_nt: TGTGCCAGCACGCCAAGTAGGACAGCTAACACTGAAGCTTTCTTT
cdr3_aa: CASTPSRTANTEAFF

clone_size: few
d_call: .
j_call: TRBJ2-3
v_call: TRBV7-3
cdr3_nt: TGTGCCAGCAGCCGTGGGGGAGCGGGCTTCACAGATACGCAGTATTTT
cdr3_aa: CASSRGGAGFTDTQYF

clone_size: many
d_call: .
j_call: TRBJ2-5
v_call: TRBV9
cdr3_nt: TGTGCCAGCAGCGCCCGACAGATCCAAGAGACCCAGTACTTC
cdr3_aa: CASSARQIQETQYF